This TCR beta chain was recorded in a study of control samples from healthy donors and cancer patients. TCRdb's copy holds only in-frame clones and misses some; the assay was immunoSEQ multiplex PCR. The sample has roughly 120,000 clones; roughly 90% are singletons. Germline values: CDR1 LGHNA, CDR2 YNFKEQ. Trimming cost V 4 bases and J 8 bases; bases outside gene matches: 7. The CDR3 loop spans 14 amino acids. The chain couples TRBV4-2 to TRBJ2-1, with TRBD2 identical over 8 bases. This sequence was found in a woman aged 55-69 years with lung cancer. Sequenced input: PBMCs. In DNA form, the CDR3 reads TGTGCCAGCAGCCCCCGGGAGGGGGGAGATGAGCAGTTCTTC. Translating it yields CASSPREGGDEQFF.